The 23 T cell receptor beta chains below were found in one sample sequenced in a study of blood T cells in healthy people across ages. With a J-beta primer mix and a sample-barcoded 5' primer, a second PCR ran about 7 to 12 cycles. TCRdb independently ran MiXCR on the 5' RACE reads; one entry per CDR3 protein. The sample carries approximately 800,000 distinct CDR3 sequences, 58% recorded once. Material for sequencing was blood. Receptors were obtained from a man aged 30 to 45 in good health.

The chain has TRBV6-1 and TRBJ1-2; 10 nucleotides agree with TRBD1. CDR3 length equals 13 residues. With V trimmed by 6 bases and J by 6 bases, 4 bases remained unmatched. CDR1 is MNHNS, CDR2 SASEGT, per germline. The CDR3 region has the DNA TGTGCCAGCAGGTCCGGGACAGGGGATGGCTACACCTTC. It is translated as CASRSGTGDGYTF.

This clonotype was found many times. The CDR3 sequence is CASSQLLAGVGEQYF. In nucleotides, the CDR3 is TGCGCCAGCAGCCAACTACTAGCGGGAGTGGGTGAGCAGTACTTC. The V and J genes are TRBV4-3 and TRBJ2-7, with TRBD2 matching over 11 bases. CDR3 length equals 15 residues. Germline V gene data show CDR1 as LGHNA and CDR2 as YSLEER. V lost 2 bases, J lost 7 bases, and 7 bases stayed unmatched.

This clonotype was counted between two and nine times. The chain links TRBV24-1 to TRBJ2-1, with 12 bases lining up with TRBD2. The CDR3 runs 15 residues. Germline CDR1 and CDR2: KGHDR and SFDVKD. With 3 bases clipped from V and 9 bases from J, the junction kept 5 bases outside the gene matches. CDR3 coding DNA: TGTGCCACCAGTGATGTGACTAGCGGGAGCCGTGAGCAGTTCTTC. As protein: CATSDVTSGSREQFF.

V usage is TRBV7-2 and J usage is TRBJ2-5, with D perhaps given as TRBD1 or TRBD2 (5 bases each). Trimming removed 1 base from V and 5 bases from J, with 14 bases in between. The CDR3 runs to 15 residues. CDR1 and CDR2 from the germline V gene are SGHTA and FQGNSA. The CDR3 sequence: CASSLGGLGAETQYF. DNA for the CDR3: TGTGCCAGCAGCTTAGGGGGGTTGGGCGCGGAGACCCAGTACTTC.

The V call is TRBV20-1, the J call TRBJ2-1, with D perhaps being TRBD1 or TRBD2 (5 bases each). V was cut by 5 bases and J by 3 bases, with 14 bases left in between. CDR1 and CDR2 (germline): DFQATT, SNEGSKA (reference sequence). CDR3 length equals 14 residues. The CDR3 spells CSAFPEGFYNEQFF. For the CDR3, the DNA is TGCAGTGCTTTCCCCGAGGGGTTCTACAATGAGCAGTTCTTC.

Remarks on this clonotype: This may be a read error: a much more frequent sequence differs by one nucleotide. The V gene is TRBV7-2, the J gene TRBJ2-4; tentative D call: TRBD2 (6 bases). Germline CDR1 and CDR2: SGHTA and FQGNSA. V was clipped by 3 bases and J by 13 bases, with 13 bases between them. The CDR3 covers 12 residues. CDR3 DNA sequence: TGTGCCAGCAGCTTTGCGGGGTACAAGCAGTACTTC. It yields the protein CASSFAGYKQYF.

The table lists this clonotype with a count of one. The V call is TRBV5-3, the J call TRBJ2-1; 7 bases match TRBD1. TRBV5-3 is recorded as an ORF, its role being uncertain. V gave up 2 bases and J gave up 4 bases; unmatched junction bases: 12. This CDR3 contains 17 residues. CDR3 bases: TGTGCCAGAAGCTTCGGGACAGATGATCCCCTATACAATGAGCAGTTCTTC. Amino acids: CARSFGTDDPLYNEQFF.

The chain is built from TRBV15 and TRBJ1-2, with a possible D match to TRBD1 (6 bases). Deletions cut 3 bases from V and 4 bases from J, with 15 bases between. The CDR3 extends over 15 amino acids. The germline V gene encodes CDR1 LNHNV and CDR2 YYDKDF (reference sequence). CDR3 sequence (DNA): TGTGCCACCAGCAGCCCGACCCGGGGGCTCTATGGCTACACCTTC. It translates to CATSSPTRGLYGYTF.

The rearrangement links TRBV7-6 to TRBJ2-1; 9 bases map to TRBD2. J lost 4 bases, V lost 3 bases, and 19 bases had no gene match. The CDR3 is 20 amino acids. The V gene's germline CDR1 is SGHVS and CDR2 FNYEAQ. The CDR3 loop reads CASSLVRTGALGLAYNEQFF. CDR3 coding DNA: TGTGCCAGCAGCTTGGTACGGACAGGTGCATTGGGACTAGCATACAATGAGCAGTTCTTC.

The chain has TRBV7-9 and TRBJ2-5, with 8 bases that match TRBD2. CDR3 length equals 16 residues. J gave up 11 bases and V 2 bases, and 16 bases lay outside the gene matches. In germline, CDR1 is SEHNR, CDR2 FQNEAQ (reference sequence). CDR3 in amino acids: CASSLTVSGTRNEQYF. The CDR3 bases are TGTGCCAGCAGCTTAACTGTTAGCGGGACCAGAAATGAGCAGTACTTC. The full variable domain, rest sourced from reference TRBV7-9 and TRBJ2-5, is DTGVSQNPRHKITKRGQNVTFRCDPISEHNRLYWYRQTLGQGPEFLTYFQNEAQLEKSRLLSDRFSAERPKGSFSTLEIQRTEQGDSAMYLCASSLTVSGTRNEQYFGPGTRLLVL.

This clonotype was recorded a few times. V usage is TRBV12-3 or TRBV12-4 and J usage is TRBJ1-2; 7 positions agree with TRBD1. Trimming took 1 base from V and 5 from J; bases not matched to a gene: 4. The CDR3 spans 14 residues. This chain's CDR3 is CASSLGEGAYGYTF. DNA for the CDR3: TGTGCCAGCAGTTTAGGGGAGGGGGCTTATGGCTACACCTTC.

J is TRBJ2-1 and V is TRBV28; unclear D gene. CDR1 is MDHEN, CDR2 SYDVKM, per germline. V was pared by 1 base and J by 10 bases, with 8 bases between. The CDR3 is 12 residues long. The CDR3 nucleotides are TGTGCCAGCAGTTTATTTGGCCAGGAGCAGTTCTTC. Translation gives CASSLFGQEQFF.

This sequence joins TRBV6-6 and TRBJ1-6; no reliable D call. The CDR3 covers 17 residues. Trimming removed 2 bases from V and 1 base from J, with 12 bases in between. CDR1 is MNHNY, CDR2 SVGAGI, per germline (reference sequence). CDR3 DNA sequence: TGTGCCAGCAGTTACCTCAGCAGTGGGTCCTATAATTCACCCCTCCACTTT. Residues: CASSYLSSGSYNSPLHF.

The chain has TRBV4-1 and TRBJ2-1; D may match TRBD1 or TRBD2 (5 bases each). The germline V and J ends were trimmed by 4 bases and 7 bases, with 11 bases remaining between them. Germline V gene lookup returns CDR1 MGHRA and CDR2 YSYEKL. CDR3 length: 13 residues. The CDR3 coding sequence is TGCGCCAGCAGCCTCGGATGGGGGAATGAGCAGTTCTTC. This codes for CASSLGWGNEQFF.

The chain is built from TRBV20-1 and TRBJ2-1, with 8 bases fitting TRBD2. The germline V gene encodes CDR1 DFQATT and CDR2 SNEGSKA (reference sequence). With V trimmed by 4 bases and J by 5 bases, 4 bases remained unmatched. The CDR3 length is 13 residues. The CDR3 spells CSATAGVHNEQFF. The CDR3 DNA is TGCAGTGCTACAGCGGGGGTCCACAATGAGCAGTTCTTC.

The rearrangement uses TRBV7-2 and TRBJ2-7; TRBD2 matches 7 bases. CDR3 length equals 17 residues. CDR1 is SGHTA, CDR2 FQGNSA, per germline. With V trimmed by 1 base and J by 1 base, 10 bases remained unmatched. As DNA, the CDR3 is TGTGCCAGCAGCTTAGGGCAGACTAGCCTAGAATCCTACGAGCAGTACTTC. This gives the protein CASSLGQTSLESYEQYF.

This chain links TRBV7-9 with TRBJ2-7; D is undetermined. The CDR3 covers 14 residues. Deletions cut 1 base from V and 5 bases from J, with 12 bases between. From germline, CDR1 is SEHNR and CDR2 FQNEAQ (reference sequence). The CDR3: CASSLVESIDEQYF. The CDR3 bases are TGTGCCAGCAGCTTAGTAGAATCGATCGACGAGCAGTACTTC.

This clonotype appeared a few times. The genes are TRBV5-1 and TRBJ2-3, with 8 bases lining up with TRBD2. Trimming took 4 bases from V and 6 from J; bases not matched to a gene: 7. CDR1 and CDR2 (germline): SGHRS, YFSETQ. This CDR3 contains 14 residues. The CDR3 DNA reads as TGCGCCAGCAGCAGTTCGGGACTAGAGGATACGCAGTATTTT. Translated: CASSSSGLEDTQYF.

The chain links TRBV6-5 to TRBJ2-3; D is unclear. The CDR3 extends over 14 amino acids. Germline V gives CDR1 MNHEY, CDR2 SVGAGI. V gave up 0 bases and J gave up 8 bases, with 12 bases separating them. CDR3 sequence reads: CASSYSFVAGTQYF. The CDR3 nucleotides are TGTGCCAGCAGTTACTCCTTCGTAGCTGGTACGCAGTATTTT.

This clonotype was counted a few times. This chain uses TRBV4-2 with TRBJ2-3, with D perhaps matching TRBD1 (6 bases). CDR1 and CDR2 (germline): LGHNA, YNFKEQ. CDR3 size: 17 residues. V lost 3 bases and J 3 bases, leaving 19 bases between the germline ends. In DNA, the CDR3 is TGTGCCAGCAGCCAGATCCCGACAGGAAGGGCTACAGATACGCAGTATTTT. Residues: CASSQIPTGRATDTQYF.

The chain recombines TRBV6-2 or TRBV6-3 with TRBJ1-5; 12 bases are a match to TRBD1. The CDR3 runs 17 residues. Germline V gives CDR1 MNHEY, CDR2 SVGEGT. V was clipped by 7 bases and J by 5 bases; unmatched bases: 12. In DNA, the CDR3 is TGTGCCAGCAAGGACCCAGCCGGGACAGGGGGCTATCAGCCCCAGCATTTT. The encoded protein is CASKDPAGTGGYQPQHF.

The rearrangement links TRBV25-1 to TRBJ2-2, with TRBD1 matching over 7 bases. The germline V gene has CDR1 MGHDK and CDR2 SYGVNS. V lost 3 bases to trimming and J lost 2 bases; unmatched junction nucleotides: 12. This CDR3 spans 18 amino acids. As DNA, the CDR3 is TGTGCCAGCAGTGACATCGGGGCAGGGGGTGGTAACACCGGGGAGCTGTTTTTT. Translation: CASSDIGAGGGNTGELFF. The variable domain in full, completed from reference TRBV25-1 and TRBJ2-2, reads EADIYQTPRYLVIGTGKKITLECSQTMGHDKMYWYQQDPGMELHLIHYSYGVNSTEKGDLSSESTVSRIRTEHFPLTLESARPSHTSQYLCASSDIGAGGGNTGELFFGEGSRLTVL.

The chain joins TRBV20-1 to TRBJ2-3; the D gene is possibly TRBD2 (7 bases). Per germline, CDR1 DFQATT and CDR2 SNEGSKA (reference sequence). CDR3 length: 16 amino acids. Trimming cost V 6 bases and J 1 base, with 20 bases left between them. This chain's CDR3 is CSAIGGDAGRTDTQYF. In DNA form, the CDR3 reads TGCAGTGCCATAGGGGGGGACGCGGGGCGCACAGATACGCAGTATTTT.